Below, one T cell receptor (beta chain) is given with its context. The same CDR3 arises from other DNA sequences in this sample as well. Only in-frame clones appear in the TCRdb table, and some are missing; sequencing was by immunoSEQ multiplex PCR. The sample records about 17,000 clones, approximately 91% being singletons. This specimen belongs to a study of T cell changes during pregnancy in multiple sclerosis. The sequence was obtained from a female donor in good health, enrolled as a control in a pregnancy study. The sample here was CD8+ T cells from peripheral blood mononuclear cells, taken after pregnancy.

The CDR3 DNA is TGTGCCAGCAGCGTAGGCGGGAGCTCCTACGAGCAGTACTTC. This codes for CASSVGGSSYEQYF. The chain joins TRBV9 to TRBJ2-7, with TRBD2 identical over 7 bases. From germline, CDR1 is SGDLS and CDR2 YYNGEE. The V gene end was trimmed by 0 bases and the J gene end by 0 bases; junction bases not matched to a gene: 0. The CDR3 is 14 residues long.